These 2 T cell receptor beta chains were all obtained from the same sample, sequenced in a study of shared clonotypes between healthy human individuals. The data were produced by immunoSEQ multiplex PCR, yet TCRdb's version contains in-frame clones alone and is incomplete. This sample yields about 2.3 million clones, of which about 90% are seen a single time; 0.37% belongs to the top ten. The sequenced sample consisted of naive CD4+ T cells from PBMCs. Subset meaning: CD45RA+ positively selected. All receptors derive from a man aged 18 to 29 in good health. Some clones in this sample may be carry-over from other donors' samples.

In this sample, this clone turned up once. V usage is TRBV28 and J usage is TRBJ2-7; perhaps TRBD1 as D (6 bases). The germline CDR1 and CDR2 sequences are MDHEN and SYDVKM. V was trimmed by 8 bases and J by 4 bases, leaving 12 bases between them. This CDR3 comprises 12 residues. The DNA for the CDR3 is TGTGCCAGCCAAACGGGACAATACGAGCAGTACTTC. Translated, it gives CASQTGQYEQYF. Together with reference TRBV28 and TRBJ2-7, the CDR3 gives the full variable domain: DVKVTQSSRYLVKRTGEKVFLECVQDMDHENMFWYRQDPGLGLRLIYFSYDVKMKEKGDIPEGYSVSREKKERFSLILESASTNQTSMYLCASQTGQYEQYFGPGTRLTVT.

CDR3 protein: CASSALFGLERDYEQYF. CDR3 in DNA: TGTGCCAGCAGTGCCCTATTCGGCCTCGAGCGGGACTACGAGCAGTACTTC. V is TRBV2 and J is TRBJ2-7, with 7 nucleotides matching TRBD2. The ends lost 4 bases at V and 3 bases at J; junction bases unmatched: 15. From germline, CDR1 is SNHLY and CDR2 FYNNEI. CDR3 length: 17 amino acids.